A selection of T cell receptor beta chains follows, all from one sample in a study of beta chain features in type 1 diabetes. Produced via immunoSEQ multiplex PCR; TCRdb's table is partial and in-frame only. The sample contains about 190,000 clones, roughly 8% of which appear only once. Sample: central memory CD4+ T cells from blood. The receptors here all came from a woman in her thirties or forties with type 1 diabetes. CDR3s include the opening cysteine and the closing phenylalanine or tryptophan. D genes are given only for firm matches. Part of the rows lack a size; the others show once, few, many or a class for expanded clones.

v_gene	j_gene	d_gene	abundance	CDR3nt	CDR3aa
TRBV28	TRBJ2-1	TRBD2	NA	TGTGCCAGCAGTTTTATCGGGGGGGAATACAATGAGCAGTTCTTC	CASSFIGGEYNEQFF
TRBV5-1	TRBJ2-3	TRBD2	few	TGCGCCAGCAGCTCCCAAGGACTAGCGGAGGCAGATACGCAGTATTTT	CASSSQGLAEADTQYF
TRBV28	TRBJ1-6	TRBD1	NA	TGTGCCAGCAGTCCGACAGGGGTGGGGAATTCACCCCTCCACTTT	CASSPTGVGNSPLHF
TRBV7-8	TRBJ2-2	NA	NA	TGTGCCAGCAGCTCGATGAGGGACACCGGGGAGCTGTTTTTT	CASSSMRDTGELFF
TRBV18	TRBJ1-2	NA	NA	TGTGCCAGCTCACCAGTAATGCCGGCGCCGGGTGGCTACACCTTC	CASSPVMPAPGGYTF
TRBV28	TRBJ1-1	NA	NA	TGTGCCAGCAACCTGGAGGACTCCACTGAAGCTTTCTTT	CASNLEDSTEAFF
TRBV11-3	TRBJ1-3	NA	NA	TGTGCCAGCAGCTCCACGGTTCTGGCTGGAAACACCATATATTTT	CASSSTVLAGNTIYF
TRBV28	TRBJ2-3	NA	many	TGTGCCAGCAGATCTAGCACAGATACGCAGTATTTT	CASRSSTDTQYF
TRBV28	TRBJ2-3	TRBD1	NA	TGTGCCAGCAGTTTGGGACAGGTATACACAGATACGCAGTATTTT	CASSLGQVYTDTQYF
TRBV7-8	TRBJ2-3	NA	NA	TGTGCCAGCAGCTTATCGGAGAACACAGATACGCAGTATTTT	CASSLSENTDTQYF
TRBV28	TRBJ1-1	NA	NA	TGTGCCAGCAGTTTAGCAGGGAAGAACACTGAAGCTTTCTTT	CASSLAGKNTEAFF
TRBV4-3	TRBJ2-4	NA	NA	TGCGCCAGCAGCCAAAACAATCTAGCCAAAAACATTCAGTACTTC	CASSQNNLAKNIQYF
TRBV28	TRBJ2-2	TRBD1	NA	TGTGCCAGCAGTCCACTCGGACAGGGGTTAGCCGGGGAGCTGTTTTTT	CASSPLGQGLAGELFF
TRBV5-4	TRBJ1-2	NA	few	TGTGCCAGCAGACCGACAGGTACCTATGGCTACACCTTC	CASRPTGTYGYTF
TRBV7-3	TRBJ1-2	TRBD1	NA	TGTGCCAGCAGCTCGACAGGGGCGGACTATGGCTACACCTTC	CASSSTGADYGYTF
TRBV7-3	TRBJ2-1	NA	NA	TGTGCCAGCAGCCAGGGATCCGGCGCTTACAATGAGCAGTTCTTC	CASSQGSGAYNEQFF